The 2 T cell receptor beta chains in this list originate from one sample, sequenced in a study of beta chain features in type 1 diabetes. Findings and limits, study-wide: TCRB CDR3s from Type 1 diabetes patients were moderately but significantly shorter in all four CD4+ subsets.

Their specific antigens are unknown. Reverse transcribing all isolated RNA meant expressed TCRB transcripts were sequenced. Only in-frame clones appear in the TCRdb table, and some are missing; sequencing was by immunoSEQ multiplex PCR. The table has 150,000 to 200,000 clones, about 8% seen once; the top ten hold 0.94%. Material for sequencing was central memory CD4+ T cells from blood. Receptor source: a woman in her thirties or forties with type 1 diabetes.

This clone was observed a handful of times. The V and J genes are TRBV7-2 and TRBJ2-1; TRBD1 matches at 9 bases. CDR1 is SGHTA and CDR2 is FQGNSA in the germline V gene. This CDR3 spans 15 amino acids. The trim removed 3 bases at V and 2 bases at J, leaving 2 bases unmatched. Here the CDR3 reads CASSLGDRAYNEQFF. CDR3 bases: TGTGCCAGCAGCTTGGGGGACAGGGCCTACAATGAGCAGTTCTTC.

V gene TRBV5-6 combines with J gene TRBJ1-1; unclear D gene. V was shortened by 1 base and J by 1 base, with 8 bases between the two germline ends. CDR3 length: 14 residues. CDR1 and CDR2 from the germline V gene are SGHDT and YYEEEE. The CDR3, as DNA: TGTGCCAGCAGCTTGTATCCCCGGAACACTGAAGCTTTCTTT. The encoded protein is CASSLYPRNTEAFF.